This TCR beta chain is drawn from a study of blood T cell repertoires in COVID-19. Looking at the study overall: Acute and convalescent COVID-19 samples came from the United States, Italy and Spain. The cDNA or gDNA used as material had been derived from T cells, B-cell-depleted T cells, or PBMCs.

This clone has at least ten counts. Trimming took 11 bases from V and 0 from J, leaving 20 bases between them. Germline CDR1 is WNHNN and CDR2 is SYGVQD (reference sequence). The CDR3 covers 16 residues. Methods used by the authors: Estimation of nucleated cell counts was performed using reference gene primer amplification. TCRdb keeps only in-frame clones here, not all; method: immunoSEQ multiplex PCR. V and J calls and clone size follow that table, whereas D and trimming were derived from the DNA. Of tens of thousands of clones listed, more than 80% are singletons. The V and J genes are TRBV10-1 and TRBJ1-5; D is undetermined. The source of this sequence is an older woman with acute or convalescent COVID-19. Material for sequencing was peripheral blood. CDR3 residues: CAAHYKPGSSNQPQHF. CDR3 bases: TGCGCCGCTCACTATAAACCCGGGAGTAGCAATCAGCCCCAGCATTTT.